This T cell receptor beta chain was captured by sequencing in a study of response to subunit inactivated influenza vaccine. The study, taken as a whole, reports: T cells newly recruited by each seasonal influenza vaccination are few, the authors suggested.

Points on this clonotype: Its antigen remains unknown.

TCRdb itself ran the RT-PCR reads through MiXCR, one entry per CDR3 protein. In the table there are roughly 520,000 distinct CDR3 sequences, 25% of which are singletons. The sequencing here drew on CD4+ T cells sorted from PBMCs, taken more than 4 days after vaccination. The receptor comes from a man between 50 and 59 years old who received an inactivated influenza vaccine.

CDR3 nucleotide sequence: TGCAGTGCTAGGGGTGGACGGGAGAGCAATGAGCAGTTCTTC. Protein sequence: CSARGGRESNEQFF. This chain uses TRBV20-1 with TRBJ2-1, with a tentative D call TRBD2 (6 bases). The CDR3 has 14 residues. In germline, CDR1 is DFQATT, CDR2 SNEGSKA (reference sequence). Trimming left V 3 bases short and J 6 bases short, with 15 bases between.